These 27 T cell receptor beta chains originate from one sample sequenced in a study of T cell responses to AZD1222 COVID-19 vaccine. Profiling relied on immunoSEQ multiplex PCR, and the TCRdb table lists in-frame clones only, not all of them. Seen here are under 130,000 clones, 88% observed once, and the top ten hold about 9.1%. The sequenced sample was peripheral blood, obtained on day 0 of AZD1222 vaccination. The receptors were gathered from an adult in good health.

V is TRBV28 and J is TRBJ1-2, with TRBD1 as a possible D gene (6 bases). This CDR3 contains 13 residues. V lost 6 bases and J lost 6, with 14 bases in between. Germline lookup yields CDR1 MDHEN and CDR2 SYDVKM. The CDR3 nucleotides are TGTGCCAGCAGACTGAGAGGGGGACATGGCTACACCTTC. Amino acids: CASRLRGGHGYTF.

This clone has just a few counts. The J gene is TRBJ2-7, the V gene TRBV7-2; TRBD2 matches at 8 bases. Losses at the gene ends were 1 base for V and 4 bases for J; bases not matched to a gene: 9. The germline V gene has CDR1 SGHTA and CDR2 FQGNSA. The CDR3 has 16 amino acids. The CDR3 loop reads CASSLGLSGSGYEQYF. As DNA, the CDR3 is TGTGCCAGCAGCTTAGGTTTAAGCGGGAGTGGGTACGAGCAGTACTTC.

This chain joins TRBV7-2 and TRBJ2-7, with 12 bases fitting TRBD2. The germline V gene has CDR1 SGHTA and CDR2 FQGNSA. J lost 7 bases, V lost 5 bases, and 9 bases had no gene match. The CDR3 covers 15 residues. The CDR3 nucleotides read TGTGCCAGCAGCGCGCCGTCTAGCGGGAGGGGTGAGCAGTACTTC. Its translation is CASSAPSSGRGEQYF.

This rearrangement joins TRBV18 to TRBJ2-7; tentatively, D is TRBD2 (6 bases). The V gene lost 3 bases and the J gene lost 0 bases, with 15 bases spanning the gap. This CDR3 region has 16 residues. Germline CDR1 and CDR2: KGHSH and LQKENI. Here the CDR3 reads CASSPKGTSSSYEQYF. The CDR3 DNA reads TGTGCCAGCTCACCGAAGGGGACTTCTAGCTCCTACGAGCAGTACTTC. Drawing the rest from reference TRBV18 and TRBJ2-7, the complete variable domain is NAGVMQNPRHLVRRRGQEARLRCSPMKGHSHVYWYRQLPEEGLKFMVYLQKENIIDESGMPKERFSAEFPKEGPSILRIQQVVRGDSAAYFCASSPKGTSSSYEQYFGPGTRLTVT.

This clone was picked up a small number of times. The chain is built from TRBV10-3 and TRBJ1-6; D uncertain. Germline lookup yields CDR1 ENHRY and CDR2 SYGVKD. The CDR3 runs 17 residues. Trimming stripped 0 bases from V and 10 bases from J, with 19 bases between. The CDR3, as DNA: TGTGCCATCAGTGAGTCGAAGCCGGGCCGAGGGAACTCACCCCTCCACTTT. Translated, it gives CAISESKPGRGNSPLHF.

The chain combines TRBV5-6 with TRBJ2-2; 12 positions agree with TRBD1. The ends lost 0 bases at V and 5 bases at J; junction bases unmatched: 5. The germline CDR1 and CDR2 sequences are SGHDT and YYEEEE. This CDR3 region has 17 residues. The CDR3 nucleotides are TGTGCCAGCAGCTTGGCGGGACAGGGGGCGCGGACCGGGGAGCTGTTTTTT. This translates into CASSLAGQGARTGELFF.

The chain employs TRBV19 and TRBJ2-3, with 8 nucleotides matching TRBD2. The length of the CDR3 is 15 residues. After removal of 1 base from V and 5 bases from J, the junction contained 5 bases not matched to a gene. Germline V gene sequence: CDR1 LNHDA, CDR2 SQIVND (reference sequence). CDR3 DNA: TGTGCCAGTAGTATAGGCGGGCTAGCGGGAGATACGCAGTATTTT. Amino acids: CASSIGGLAGDTQYF.

J is TRBJ2-4 and V is TRBV7-9; D tentatively reads TRBD1 or TRBD2 (5 bases each). The V end lost 4 bases, the J end lost 1 base, and 5 bases lay between the germline ends. CDR1 and CDR2 from the germline V gene are SEHNR and FQNEAQ (reference sequence). The CDR3 has 13 amino acids. DNA for the CDR3: TGTGCCAGCAGCTGGGACGCCAAAAACATTCAGTACTTC. It encodes CASSWDAKNIQYF.

This chain uses TRBV5-1 with TRBJ2-7; 11 positions match TRBD2. The V and J ends lost 3 bases and 1 base, in that order; junction bases with no gene match: 3. The germline V gene encodes CDR1 SGHRS and CDR2 YFSETQ. CDR3 length: 15 amino acids. The CDR3 sequence: CASSSGTSGSYEQYF. CDR3 DNA: TGCGCCAGCAGCTCCGGGACTAGCGGTTCCTACGAGCAGTACTTC.

CDR3 amino acids: CASSIDGLAGGPRNEQFF. The CDR3 DNA follows: TGTGCCAGTAGTATAGATGGACTAGCGGGAGGGCCGAGGAATGAGCAGTTCTTC. The chain joins TRBV19 to TRBJ2-1, with 15 bases that match TRBD2. J was trimmed by 7 bases and V by 0 bases; bases with no gene match: 7. This CDR3 spans 18 amino acids. Germline V gene sequence: CDR1 LNHDA, CDR2 SQIVND (reference sequence).

The chain has TRBV6-4 and TRBJ2-2; 8 nucleotides agree with TRBD1. Germline trimming cut 6 bases from V and 6 bases from J; bases unmatched to any gene: 6. The CDR3 covers 14 residues. Germline V gene sequence: CDR1 MRHNA, CDR2 SNTAGT. CDR3 in amino acids: CASRETGVAGELFF. CDR3 sequence (DNA): TGTGCCAGCAGAGAGACAGGGGTCGCCGGGGAGCTGTTTTTT.

The sample holds a few counts of this clone. This chain's CDR3 is CASRGTSGSTGELFF. In DNA form, the CDR3 reads TGTGCCAGCCGGGGGACTAGCGGGAGTACCGGGGAGCTGTTTTTT. The chain recombines TRBV11-2 with TRBJ2-2, with TRBD2 identical over 14 bases. The CDR3 runs to 15 residues. J lost 5 bases, V lost 8 bases, and 4 bases had no gene match. In germline, CDR1 is SGHAT, CDR2 FQNNGV.

The chain combines TRBV19 with TRBJ1-2, with D perhaps matching TRBD1 (5 bases). CDR1 is LNHDA and CDR2 is SQIVND in the germline V gene (reference sequence). The ends were cut back, 5 bases at V and 4 bases at J, with 17 bases in the middle. The CDR3 extends over 15 amino acids. The CDR3 is CASSEGATHSYGYTF. The CDR3 nucleotides read TGTGCCAGTAGTGAAGGGGCCACACATTCCTATGGCTACACCTTC.

The chain carries TRBV11-2 and TRBJ2-7, with 7 bases identical to TRBD1. Germline-derived CDR1 and CDR2 are SGHAT and FQNNGV. The CDR3 spans 16 residues. Trimming at V came to 2 bases and at J to 3 bases, leaving 10 bases not matched to a gene. In nucleotides, the CDR3 is TGTGCCAGCAGCTTATTGGACAGGCCCGACTTCTACGAGCAGTACTTC. Its translation is CASSLLDRPDFYEQYF.

This sequence joins TRBV5-6 and TRBJ1-1, with no clear D. The V gene lost 7 bases and the J gene lost 0 bases, with 7 bases spanning the gap. The CDR3 runs to 12 residues. Germline V gene sequence: CDR1 SGHDT, CDR2 YYEEEE. The CDR3 coding sequence is TGTGCCAGCGGACCCATGAACACTGAAGCTTTCTTT. It codes for CASGPMNTEAFF.

This clone was seen only once. CDR3 nucleotides: TGTGCCAGCAGCGCCAGGGGGCCGGGCTATGGCTACACCTTC. Translating it yields CASSARGPGYGYTF. This rearrangement joins TRBV9 to TRBJ1-2; 8 positions match TRBD1. After removal of 3 bases from V and 4 bases from J, the junction contained 5 bases not matched to a gene. CDR1 and CDR2 (germline): SGDLS, YYNGEE. The CDR3 consists of 14 residues.

This rearrangement joins TRBV6-1 to TRBJ2-2, with D unresolved. This CDR3 has 15 amino acids. Germline assignment: CDR1 MNHNS and CDR2 SASEGT. V lost 3 bases, J lost 8 bases, and 16 bases lay in between. The CDR3 region is CASSEAPGSRGELFF. The CDR3 region has the DNA TGTGCCAGCAGTGAGGCCCCCGGGTCCCGGGGGGAGCTGTTTTTT.

J is TRBJ2-5 and V is TRBV2; the D gene is possibly TRBD2 (7 bases). Germline assignment: CDR1 SNHLY and CDR2 FYNNEI. The ends were cut back, 6 bases at V and 5 bases at J, with 22 bases in the middle. The CDR3 sequence is 16 residues long. The CDR3 DNA follows: TGTGCCAGCAGCCCCATGGGGGGCGGGAGTTTGGAGACCCAGTACTTC. The encoded protein is CASSPMGGGSLETQYF.

The chain links TRBV28 to TRBJ2-5, with 8 bases fitting TRBD2. This CDR3 contains 15 residues. V shed 10 bases and J 2 bases; nucleotides not matched to a gene: 12. The germline gives CDR1 MDHEN, CDR2 SYDVKM. The CDR3 is CATSGSGLAQETQYF. In DNA form, the CDR3 reads TGTGCCACCTCAGGGTCAGGACTAGCTCAAGAGACCCAGTACTTC.

This sequence joins TRBV14 and TRBJ2-7, with D uncertain. Per germline, CDR1 SGHDN and CDR2 FVKESK. V dropped 5 bases and J dropped 1 base, with 3 bases sitting between them. There are 11 residues in the CDR3. The CDR3 nucleotides are TGTGCCAGCAGCGAATCCTACGAGCAGTACTTC. Translating it yields CASSESYEQYF.

J is TRBJ1-2 and V is TRBV30; a possible D gene is TRBD1 (5 bases). The CDR3 consists of 15 residues. CDR1 and CDR2 (germline): GTSNPN, SVGIG (reference sequence). Trimming took 2 bases from V and 0 from J, leaving 13 bases between them. Written as DNA, the CDR3 is TGTGCCTGGAGTTTCGGGACGCTAGCTAACTATGGCTACACCTTC. This sequence encodes CAWSFGTLANYGYTF. The full variable domain, in which reference TRBV30 and TRBJ1-2 provide the parts outside the CDR3, is SQTIHQWPATLVQPVGSPLSLECTVEGTSNPNLYWYRQAAGRGLQLLFYSVGIGQISSEVPQNLSASRPQDRQFILSSKKLLLSDSGFYLCAWSFGTLANYGYTFGSGTRLTVV.

The chain joins TRBV7-2 to TRBJ1-5, with no clear D. The CDR3 has 13 residues. Germline assignment: CDR1 SGHTA and CDR2 FQGNSA. V was clipped by 0 bases and J by 6 bases, with 6 bases between them. The CDR3 DNA reads TGTGCCAGCAGCTTAGCGGCCGGTCAGCCCCAGCATTTT. Encoded protein: CASSLAAGQPQHF.

V usage is TRBV5-1 and J usage is TRBJ2-1; D perhaps matches TRBD1 (6 bases). The CDR3 length is 15 residues. Germline V lookup: CDR1 SGHRS, CDR2 YFSETQ. With 0 bases removed from V and 2 bases from J, the gap between germline ends came to 9 bases. CDR3 protein: CASSLEPGAYNEQFF. DNA for the CDR3: TGCGCCAGCAGCTTGGAACCAGGGGCCTACAATGAGCAGTTCTTC.

Only one count was recorded for this clone. The chain combines TRBV2 with TRBJ2-2, with D uncertain. The V end was cut by 1 base, the J end by 7 bases, with 4 bases between. Germline lookup yields CDR1 SNHLY and CDR2 FYNNEI. The CDR3 spans 12 residues. CDR3 amino acids: CASSEDLGELFF. CDR3 sequence (DNA): TGTGCCAGCAGTGAAGATCTCGGGGAGCTGTTTTTT. The variable domain in full, completed from reference TRBV2 and TRBJ2-2, reads EPEVTQTPSHQVTQMGQEVILRCVPISNHLYFYWYRQILGQKVEFLVSFYNNEISEKSEIFDDQFSVERPDGSNFTLKIRSTKLEDSAMYFCASSEDLGELFFGEGSRLTVL.

The chain combines TRBV18 with TRBJ2-3; the D is unclear. There are 13 residues in the CDR3. V dropped 6 bases and J dropped 4 bases, with 11 bases sitting between them. Germline V gene data show CDR1 as KGHSH and CDR2 as LQKENI. The CDR3 region is CASSLLQADTQYF. CDR3 coding DNA: TGTGCCAGCTCGCTGCTCCAGGCAGATACGCAGTATTTT.

The CDR3 coding sequence is TGTGCCAGCAGCCCACCCGGACAGCTTTCCTACGAGCAGTACTTC. It translates to CASSPPGQLSYEQYF. The chain joins TRBV7-9 to TRBJ2-7; a possible D gene is TRBD1 (6 bases). CDR3 size: 15 residues. Germline V gives CDR1 SEHNR, CDR2 FQNEAQ (reference sequence). V was clipped by 5 bases and J by 1 base, with 15 bases between them.

The chain employs TRBV7-3 and TRBJ2-2; possibly TRBD2 for D (5 bases). The V gene lost 10 bases and the J gene lost 0 bases, with 6 bases spanning the gap. The CDR3 has 12 residues. CDR1 and CDR2 (germline): SGHTA, FQGTGA. The chain's CDR3 is CATGTNTGELFF. The CDR3 DNA sequence: TGTGCCACGGGGACGAACACCGGGGAGCTGTTTTTT.